This TCR beta chain was identified during a study of T cells in Graves' hyperthyroidism and ophthalmopathy. TCR beta CDR3 sequences were amplified from RNA transcripts. The HTBI primer set drove a first-round RT-PCR of the TCR CDR3. One entry per CDR3 protein results from TCRdb running MiXCR on the multiplex PCR reads. This table has 300,000 to 450,000 distinct CDR3 sequences, more than 13% appearing once. Study results and limitations: Most thyroid clonotypes expanded above 0.001 were also detected in blood.

Graves' hyperthyroidism showing no ophthalmopathy progression within 18 months was considered stable. PBMCs were collected from an approximately 9.3 ml volume of fresh peripheral blood. This clonotype was seen many times. What it binds is not known. Sequencing was done on a sample of blood. The sequence came from a woman aged 25 to 39 with Graves' hyperthyroidism.

CDR3 loop: CSASSRLAGPGELFF. DNA for the CDR3: TGCAGTGCTAGTTCGCGACTAGCGGGACCCGGGGAGCTGTTTTTT. V is TRBV20-1 and J is TRBJ2-2; 11 bases fit TRBD2. V lost 3 bases to trimming and J lost 6 bases; unmatched junction nucleotides: 6. CDR3 length equals 15 residues. The germline V gene encodes CDR1 DFQATT and CDR2 SNEGSKA (reference sequence).